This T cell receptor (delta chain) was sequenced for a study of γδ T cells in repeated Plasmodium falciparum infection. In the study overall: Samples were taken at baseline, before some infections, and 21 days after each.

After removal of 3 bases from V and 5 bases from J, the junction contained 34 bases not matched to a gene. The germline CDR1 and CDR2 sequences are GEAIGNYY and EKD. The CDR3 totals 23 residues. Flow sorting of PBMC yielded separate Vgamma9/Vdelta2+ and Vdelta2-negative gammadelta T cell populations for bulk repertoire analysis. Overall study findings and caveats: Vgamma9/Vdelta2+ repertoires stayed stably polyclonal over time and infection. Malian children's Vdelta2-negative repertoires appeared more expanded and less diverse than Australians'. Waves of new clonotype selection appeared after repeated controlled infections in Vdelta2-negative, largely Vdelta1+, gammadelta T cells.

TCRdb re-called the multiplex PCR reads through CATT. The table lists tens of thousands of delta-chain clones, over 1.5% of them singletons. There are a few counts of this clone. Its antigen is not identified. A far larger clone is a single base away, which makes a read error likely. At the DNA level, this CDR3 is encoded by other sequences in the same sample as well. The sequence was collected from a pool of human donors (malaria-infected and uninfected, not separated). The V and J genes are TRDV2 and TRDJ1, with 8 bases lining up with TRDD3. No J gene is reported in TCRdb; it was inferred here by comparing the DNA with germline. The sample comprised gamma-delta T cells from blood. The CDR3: CACDSEGDKREVLGSSRTDKLIF. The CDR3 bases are TGTGCCTGTGACTCTGAGGGGGATAAAAGAGAGGTTTTGGGATCTAGTCGTACTGATAAACTCATCTTT.